Shown below are 31 T cell receptor beta chains from a single sample sequenced in a study of patients and donors after allogeneic stem cell transplantation. From the RT-PCR reads, TCRdb called clonotypes with MiXCR, one entry per CDR3 protein. This sample carries about a million distinct CDR3 sequences, roughly 17% of them seen once, and the ten largest clones take around 6%. The sequencing input was blood, either unsorted or a sorted T cell fraction (not recorded which). The source is a human donor who was either an allogeneic HSCT recipient or a stem cell or donor lymphocyte infusion donor (not recorded which). It is not recorded whose cells these are; they may come from a transplant donor.

The V and J genes are TRBV12-3 or TRBV12-4 and TRBJ1-2; weak D call: TRBD1 (6 bases). V was clipped by 5 bases and J by 8 bases, with 24 bases between them. The CDR3 is 16 amino acids. CDR3 sequence: CASSAYRARFEEGYTF. The CDR3 DNA is TGTGCCAGCAGTGCCTACAGGGCCCGTTTTGAGGAGGGCTACACCTTC.

This clonotype occurred a few times. The chain employs TRBV24-1 and TRBJ2-1; either TRBD1 or TRBD2 may fit D (7 bases each). From germline, CDR1 is KGHDR and CDR2 SFDVKD. V was cut by 0 bases and J by 0 bases, with 11 bases left in between. CDR3 size: 17 residues. Written as DNA, the CDR3 is TGTGCCACCAGTGATTTGCAGGGGGGGAGCTCCTACAATGAGCAGTTCTTC. This translates into CATSDLQGGSSYNEQFF.

This sequence joins TRBV20-1 and TRBJ1-5; tentative D call: TRBD1 (5 bases). The germline gives CDR1 DFQATT, CDR2 SNEGSKA (reference sequence). The CDR3 sequence is 13 residues long. Trimming stripped 2 bases from V and 7 bases from J, with 12 bases between. The CDR3 DNA reads TGCAGTGCTAGACCAGGGCTGGAACAGCCCCAGCATTTT. Encoded protein: CSARPGLEQPQHF.

The gene calls are TRBV4-3 and TRBJ1-1, with 7 nucleotides matching TRBD1. Trimming cost V 2 bases and J 0 bases; bases outside gene matches: 9. The CDR3 spans 17 residues. The germline V gene has CDR1 LGHNA and CDR2 YSLEER. The CDR3 nucleotides read TGCGCCAGCAGCCAAATGACAGGGAGGTTTATGAACACTGAAGCTTTCTTT. Translating it yields CASSQMTGRFMNTEAFF.

This chain joins TRBV9 and TRBJ2-2; D unclear. CDR3 length equals 16 residues. Germline CDR1 and CDR2: SGDLS and YYNGEE. V lost 4 bases and J lost 0, with 13 bases in between. CDR3 amino acids: CASSQLRKANTGELFF. The CDR3 bases are TGTGCCAGCAGCCAATTAAGGAAGGCGAACACCGGGGAGCTGTTTTTT. The entire variable domain, with the rest obtained from reference TRBV9 and TRBJ2-2, is as follows: DSGVTQTPKHLITATGQRVTLRCSPRSGDLSVYWYQQSLDQGLQFLIQYYNGEERAKGNILERFSAQQFPDLHSELNLSSLELGDSALYFCASSQLRKANTGELFFGEGSRLTVL.

The chain joins TRBV5-6 to TRBJ1-2, with D perhaps matching TRBD1 (6 bases). Germline assignment: CDR1 SGHDT and CDR2 YYEEEE. The CDR3 loop spans 14 amino acids. Trimming took off 0 bases at V and 8 bases at J, with 14 bases between the two ends. The CDR3 region is CASSLGHRVEGYTF. For the CDR3, the DNA is TGTGCCAGCAGCTTGGGCCACAGGGTAGAAGGCTACACCTTC.

The CDR3 bases are TGTGCCAGCTCACCACGGCGAGAACAGAGTGGGAGAAACACCATATATTTT. It translates to CASSPRREQSGRNTIYF. This chain joins TRBV18 and TRBJ1-3; D is ambiguous. CDR3 length: 17 residues. Germline CDR1 reads KGHSH; CDR2 reads LQKENI. V was trimmed by 1 base and J by 5 bases, leaving 18 bases between them.

This clonotype has a handful of counts. The chain employs TRBV20-1 and TRBJ1-5, with a weak D call TRBD1 (5 bases). Trimming took off 0 bases at V and 2 bases at J, with 17 bases between the two ends. In germline, CDR1 is DFQATT, CDR2 SNEGSKA (reference sequence). The CDR3 has 17 residues. As DNA, the CDR3 is TGCAGTGCTAGAGATCGGGCCCACTCGGGGGGCAATCAGCCCCAGCATTTT. Its protein is CSARDRAHSGGNQPQHF.

The chain couples TRBV4-3 to TRBJ2-7; weak D call: TRBD2 (5 bases). Per the germline V gene, CDR1 is LGHNA and CDR2 is YSLEER. The CDR3 is 16 residues long. The V gene lost 1 base and the J gene lost 3 bases, with 16 bases spanning the gap. The CDR3 nucleotides read TGCGCCAGCAGCCAAGGGCACGGAACCGCGGGCTACGAGCAGTACTTC. Its protein product is CASSQGHGTAGYEQYF.

This rearrangement joins TRBV7-2 to TRBJ1-3; 7 bases fit TRBD1. The J segment lost 4 bases and the V segment lost 5 bases, leaving 14 bases of the junction unmatched. The CDR3 is 17 residues long. Germline V gives CDR1 SGHTA, CDR2 FQGNSA. Written as DNA, the CDR3 is TGTGCCAGCAGCACAGTCGTAGGGGGCGCGGGGGGAAACACCATATATTTT. This codes for CASSTVVGGAGGNTIYF.

The chain combines TRBV7-3 with TRBJ2-3; the match to TRBD2 covers 7 bases. The J segment lost 3 bases and the V segment lost 5 bases, leaving 11 bases of the junction unmatched. Germline CDR1 reads SGHTA; CDR2 reads FQGTGA. This CDR3 comprises 16 residues. In nucleotides, the CDR3 is TGTGCCAGCAGCCGCGCCGGGGGGACTACTACAGATACGCAGTATTTT. Residues: CASSRAGGTTTDTQYF.

This clonotype was picked up a small number of times. The V and J genes are TRBV6-5 and TRBJ2-7; 8 positions match TRBD1. CDR1 and CDR2 (germline): MNHEY, SVGAGI. V shed 4 bases, J shed 12 bases, and the junction held 8 bases outside the gene matches. There are 12 residues in the CDR3. The CDR3 DNA reads TGTGCCAGCAGTTCGACACAGGGGGGAGTGTACTTC. Its protein product is CASSSTQGGVYF.

This clonotype has at least ten counts. The chain links TRBV7-9 to TRBJ1-1; no reliable D call. Germline CDR1 SEHNR, CDR2 FQNEAQ (reference sequence). This CDR3 has 13 amino acids. The V end lost 5 bases, the J end lost 3 bases, and 10 bases lay between the germline ends. The CDR3 DNA reads as TGTGCCAGCAGCCTTGACGGGTACACTGAAGCTTTCTTT. It yields the protein CASSLDGYTEAFF. The whole variable domain, remainder taken from reference TRBV7-9 and TRBJ1-1, is DTGVSQNPRHKITKRGQNVTFRCDPISEHNRLYWYRQTLGQGPEFLTYFQNEAQLEKSRLLSDRFSAERPKGSFSTLEIQRTEQGDSAMYLCASSLDGYTEAFFGQGTRLTVV.

DNA of the CDR3: TGCGCCAGCAGCACGGACAGGGGGATCGGTGGCTACACCTTC. Protein sequence: CASSTDRGIGGYTF. J is TRBJ1-2 and V is TRBV5-1, with TRBD1 matching 10 bases. The V gene end was trimmed by 4 bases and the J gene end by 7 bases; junction bases not matched to a gene: 7. Per the germline V gene, CDR1 is SGHRS and CDR2 is YFSETQ. This CDR3 comprises 14 residues.

This clonotype was picked up a small number of times. The chain couples TRBV6-1 to TRBJ2-1; 10 nucleotides align to TRBD1. The trim removed 6 bases at V and 7 bases at J, leaving 6 bases unmatched. Germline V gives CDR1 MNHNS, CDR2 SASEGT. This CDR3 has 14 amino acids. Written as DNA, the CDR3 is TGTGCCAGCAGGCTGGGGACAGGGGAAAATGAGCAGTTCTTC. Its protein is CASRLGTGENEQFF.

The table lists this clonotype with many counts. In nucleotides, the CDR3 is TGTGCCACCAGCCTCACAGATACGCAGTATTTT. It encodes CATSLTDTQYF. This sequence joins TRBV15 and TRBJ2-3; D not resolved. Germline assignment: CDR1 LNHNV and CDR2 YYDKDF (reference sequence). With 5 bases removed from V and 2 bases from J, the gap between germline ends came to 2 bases. CDR3 length: 11 residues.

The gene calls are TRBV7-9 and TRBJ2-1; D is possibly TRBD1 (6 bases). The length of the CDR3 is 15 residues. Germline V gene data show CDR1 as SEHNR and CDR2 as FQNEAQ (reference sequence). Trimming removed 3 bases at V and 1 base at J, with 10 bases between. Here the CDR3 DNA reads TGTGCCAGCAGCTTCGACAGGACATCCTACAATGAGCAGTTCTTC. It translates to CASSFDRTSYNEQFF.

This clonotype was seen a few times. The rearrangement uses TRBV12-3 or TRBV12-4 and TRBJ2-5; TRBD1 is a possible D gene (6 bases). V dropped 6 bases and J dropped 4 bases, with 18 bases sitting between them. CDR3 length: 15 amino acids. The CDR3 loop reads CASRAWGQGGETQYF. Here the CDR3 DNA reads TGTGCCAGCAGAGCCTGGGGACAAGGGGGAGAGACCCAGTACTTC.

V and J are TRBV12-3 or TRBV12-4 and TRBJ2-3; maybe TRBD1 (5 bases). V lost 9 bases and J 0 bases, leaving 16 bases between the germline ends. CDR3 size: 15 residues. CDR3 sequence reads: CASRSHRGSTDTQYF. For the CDR3, the DNA is TGTGCCAGTCGCTCTCATAGGGGTAGCACAGATACGCAGTATTTT.

This clonotype was seen at least ten times. The CDR3 coding sequence is TGTGCCAGCAGCCAAGAACTAAACACCATATATTTT. Encoded protein: CASSQELNTIYF. V usage is TRBV3-1 and J usage is TRBJ1-3; D unresolved. CDR3 length equals 12 residues. CDR1 is LGHDT, CDR2 YNNKEL, per germline (reference sequence). The germline V and J ends were trimmed by 0 bases and 6 bases, with 3 bases remaining between them.

The gene calls are TRBV7-9 and TRBJ2-1; D not resolved. Germline V CDR1 and CDR2: SEHNR, FQNEAQ (reference sequence). V was pared by 1 base and J by 10 bases, with 11 bases between. The CDR3 runs 13 residues. Here the CDR3 reads CASSLVLVNEQFF. The CDR3 DNA is TGTGCCAGCAGCTTAGTCCTAGTAAACGAGCAGTTCTTC. The full variable domain, completed using reference TRBV7-9 and TRBJ2-1, is DTGVSQNPRHKITKRGQNVTFRCDPISEHNRLYWYRQTLGQGPEFLTYFQNEAQLEKSRLLSDRFSAERPKGSFSTLEIQRTEQGDSAMYLCASSLVLVNEQFFGPGTRLTVL.

This clonotype was counted only a few times. The rearrangement links TRBV20-1 to TRBJ2-7; D is perhaps TRBD1 or TRBD2 (5 bases each). The length of the CDR3 is 17 residues. V was shortened by 4 bases and J by 5 bases, with 27 bases between the two germline ends. From germline, CDR1 is DFQATT and CDR2 SNEGSKA (reference sequence). CDR3: CSAILRGRAGIIDEQYF. CDR3 DNA: TGCAGTGCTATTCTCCGGGGCAGGGCGGGTATTATAGACGAGCAGTACTTC.

This clonotype has a single count. The chain links TRBV5-1 to TRBJ2-5; the match to TRBD2 covers 8 bases. There are 15 residues in the CDR3. V lost 1 base to trimming and J lost 2 bases; unmatched junction nucleotides: 4. Germline V lookup: CDR1 SGHRS, CDR2 YFSETQ. The CDR3 DNA reads as TGCGCCAGCAGCTTGATGGTAGCGGGGCAAGAGACCCAGTACTTC. It is translated as CASSLMVAGQETQYF. Full variable domain (remainder filled in from reference TRBV5-1 and TRBJ2-5): KAGVTQTPRYLIKTRGQQVTLSCSPISGHRSVSWYQQTPGQGLQFLFEYFSETQRNKGNFPGRFSGRQFSNSRSEMNVSTLELGDSALYLCASSLMVAGQETQYFGPGTRLLVL.

This clonotype came up a few times. CDR3 residues: CSVAGVGTGELFF. In DNA form, the CDR3 reads TGCAGTGTCGCGGGAGTTGGGACCGGGGAGCTGTTTTTT. This sequence joins TRBV20-1 and TRBJ2-2, with 7 bases aligning to TRBD2. The CDR3 has 13 amino acids. Germline V gene sequence: CDR1 DFQATT, CDR2 SNEGSKA (reference sequence). With V trimmed by 7 bases and J by 5 bases, 7 bases remained unmatched.

The J gene is TRBJ1-2, the V gene TRBV9; D perhaps matches TRBD1 (6 bases). V lost 3 bases and J 2 bases, leaving 11 bases between the germline ends. The CDR3 runs to 14 residues. In germline, CDR1 is SGDLS, CDR2 YYNGEE. The CDR3 loop is CASSARTENYGYTF. Here the CDR3 DNA reads TGTGCCAGCAGCGCTCGGACAGAGAACTATGGCTACACCTTC.

The sample holds a few counts of this clonotype. This chain uses TRBV11-2 with TRBJ2-1; 8 nucleotides align to TRBD2. V lost 5 bases, J lost 4 bases, and 7 bases stayed unmatched. The CDR3 covers 15 residues. Germline values: CDR1 SGHAT, CDR2 FQNNGV. CDR3 sequence (DNA): TGTGCCAGCAGCCCTCAGCGGGGGCCGTACAATGAGCAGTTCTTC. This translates into CASSPQRGPYNEQFF.

This clonotype was recorded a few times. J is TRBJ1-1 and V is TRBV15; no definite D call. With 0 bases removed from V and 1 base from J, the gap between germline ends came to 9 bases. Germline values: CDR1 LNHNV, CDR2 YYDKDF (reference sequence). This CDR3 is built from 15 residues. DNA of the CDR3: TGTGCCACCAGCAGAGAAAGGACGGGGAACACTGAAGCTTTCTTT. Translated, it gives CATSRERTGNTEAFF.

The sample holds a few counts of this clonotype. J is TRBJ2-5 and V is TRBV29-1; TRBD2 matches 8 bases. Germline CDR1 and CDR2: SQVTM and ANQGSEA. CDR3 length: 17 residues. After removal of 6 bases from V and 5 bases from J, the junction contained 20 bases not matched to a gene. CDR3 nucleotide sequence: TGCAGCGTAGAGAACCCCCGGGAGGGCCCTATGATCGAGACCCAGTACTTC. It yields the protein CSVENPREGPMIETQYF.

The chain carries TRBV9 and TRBJ2-5; no firm D call. V lost 4 bases and J lost 2, with 12 bases in between. Looked up from germline, CDR1 is SGDLS and CDR2 is YYNGEE. The CDR3 covers 14 residues. The CDR3 sequence: CASSPWGGQETQYF. In DNA, the CDR3 is TGTGCCAGCAGCCCCTGGGGTGGGCAAGAGACCCAGTACTTC.

The chain couples TRBV6-5 to TRBJ1-2; D is possibly TRBD1 (5 bases). V lost 0 bases to trimming and J lost 2 bases, with 13 bases between them. Germline assignment: CDR1 MNHEY and CDR2 SVGAGI. There are 16 residues in the CDR3. The DNA of the CDR3 is TGTGCCAGCAGTTACTCTTCGCCGAGGGGAAACTATGGCTACACCTTC. Protein: CASSYSSPRGNYGYTF.

Ten or more counts support this clonotype. The chain has TRBV3-1 and TRBJ1-5, with a weak D call TRBD1 (6 bases). V was clipped by 0 bases and J by 6 bases, with 12 bases between them. This CDR3 is built from 15 residues. Germline CDR1 reads LGHDT; CDR2 reads YNNKEL (reference sequence). DNA for the CDR3: TGTGCCAGCAGCCAAGATACCAGGGGAAGTCAGCCCCAGCATTTT. The encoded protein is CASSQDTRGSQPQHF.